Listed below are T cell receptor beta chains from one sample, sequenced in a study of cytomegalovirus exposure and HLA in healthy donors. TCRdb's table, derived via immunoSEQ multiplex PCR, lists solely in-frame clones and lacks some. The sample includes about 220,000 clones, about 87% of them seen just once. The sequenced material came from PBMCs. These receptors were taken from a man between 18 and 29 years old in good health and CMV-seronegative. Each CDR3 is given with its conserved first and last residue. Each record gives: CDR3 DNA, CDR3 protein, J gene, V gene, clone size, D gene. The D gene is left open where the match is weak. Expanded clones are given a class, and other clones once, few, many or no size at all.

DNA: TGTGCCAGCAGCTGGTCGACAGGGTACGGGGGCTACACCTTC
CDR3: CASSWSTGYGGYTF
J: TRBJ1-2
V: TRBV13
size: .
D: TRBD1

DNA: TGTGCCAGCAGTGAAGCGAAAATTGGGGGGTATGGCTACACCTTC
CDR3: CASSEAKIGGYGYTF
J: TRBJ1-2
V: TRBV2
size: few
D: .

DNA: TGTGCCAGCAGCTTAGGTGGCCTAGCGTCCGGGGAGCTGTTTTTT
CDR3: CASSLGGLASGELFF
J: TRBJ2-2
V: TRBV7-2
size: .
D: .

DNA: TGTGCCAGTAGTATTGGACAGTCCAGTGAGCAGTTCTTC
CDR3: CASSIGQSSEQFF
J: TRBJ2-1
V: TRBV19
size: once
D: .

DNA: TGTGCCAGCAGCACCGGCCCAGGAGGGGCCAACGTCCTGACTTTC
CDR3: CASSTGPGGANVLTF
J: TRBJ2-6
V: TRBV7-2
size: .
D: .

DNA: TGTGCCAGCAGTGCTAGCTACAGCTCCTACAATGAGCAGTTCTTC
CDR3: CASSASYSSYNEQFF
J: TRBJ2-1
V: TRBV6-1
size: .
D: .

DNA: TGCAGCGTTGTGCTGGAACAGGGGGTTTCCTATGGCTACACCTTC
CDR3: CSVVLEQGVSYGYTF
J: TRBJ1-2
V: TRBV29-1
size: .
D: TRBD1

DNA: TGTGCCAGCAGCTTATTCCAGGGTCAGCCCCAGCATTTT
CDR3: CASSLFQGQPQHF
J: TRBJ1-5
V: TRBV7-2
size: .
D: .

DNA: TGTGCCAGCAGCCAGCGACTAGCGGGAAGCACCGGGGAGCTGTTTTTT
CDR3: CASSQRLAGSTGELFF
J: TRBJ2-2
V: TRBV11-3
size: .
D: TRBD2

DNA: TGTGCCAGCAGCTACCAACAGGCCAAAGCCTACGAGCAGTACTTC
CDR3: CASSYQQAKAYEQYF
J: TRBJ2-7
V: TRBV7-9
size: .
D: .

DNA: TGTGCCAGTAGTAAGGAGCGGGTAGGGACCGGGGAGCTGTTTTTT
CDR3: CASSKERVGTGELFF
J: TRBJ2-2
V: TRBV19
size: .
D: .

DNA: TGCGCCAGCAGCCAAGATAGAGCTAGCGGAATTTACAATGAGCAGTTCTTC
CDR3: CASSQDRASGIYNEQFF
J: TRBJ2-1
V: TRBV4-3
size: .
D: TRBD2

DNA: TGCAGCGTTGAATCCGGTAGCTCCTACGAGCAGTACTTC
CDR3: CSVESGSSYEQYF
J: TRBJ2-7
V: TRBV29-1
size: .
D: .

DNA: TGTGCCAGCAGACCGTGGACAGACGCCTACGAGCAGTACTTC
CDR3: CASRPWTDAYEQYF
J: TRBJ2-7
V: TRBV7-2
size: .
D: .

DNA: TGCGCCAGCAGCTTGGTCAGGGGGGCGTTCTCCGGGGAGCTGTTTTTT
CDR3: CASSLVRGAFSGELFF
J: TRBJ2-2
V: TRBV5-1
size: .
D: .

DNA: TGCGCCAGCAGCCCTCCCTCCTACGAGCAGTACTTC
CDR3: CASSPPSYEQYF
J: TRBJ2-7
V: TRBV4-1
size: .
D: .

DNA: TGTGCCAGCAGCTTGGGCCTAGCGGGAGCCTACGAGCAGTACTTC
CDR3: CASSLGLAGAYEQYF
J: TRBJ2-7
V: TRBV11-2
size: .
D: TRBD2